What follows are 20 T cell receptor beta chains derived from one specimen sequenced in a study of blood T cells in healthy people across ages. Next came a second PCR, run for about 7 to 11 cycles, which used a sample-barcoded 5' primer along with a J-beta primer mix. TCRdb independently ran MiXCR on the 5' RACE reads; one entry per CDR3 protein. In the table there are over 500,000 distinct CDR3 sequences, 27% of which are singletons. These data are also associated with another study on T cells of mothers and their children.

Material: blood. The receptors here all came from a boy under 10 years old in good health.

A word on this clonotype: Mismatch with germline at one junction end may stem from a read error. J is TRBJ1-1 and V is TRBV2, with D possibly matching TRBD1 (6 bases). The CDR3 sequence is 16 residues long. Germline-derived CDR1 and CDR2 are SNHLY and FYNNEI. The chain's CDR3 is CASSGRTVGLNTEAFF. The CDR3, as DNA: TGTGCCAGCAGTGGCCGGACAGTCGGGTTGAACACCGAAGCTTTCTTT. The full variable domain, completed using reference TRBV2 and TRBJ1-1, is EPEVTQTPSHQVTQMGQEVILRCVPISNHLYFYWYRQILGQKVEFLVSFYNNEISEKSEIFDDQFSVERPDGSNFTLKIRSTKLEDSAMYFCASSGRTVGLNTEAFFGQGTRLTVV.

This clonotype was observed a few times. This chain links TRBV4-1 with TRBJ2-2; no reliable D call. The V and J ends lost 5 bases and 3 bases respectively, with 13 bases between them. CDR1 and CDR2 (germline): MGHRA, YSYEKL. CDR3 length equals 15 residues. The CDR3, as DNA: TGCGCCAGCAGCGGTGTCGACGGGTACACCGGGGAGCTGTTTTTT. It translates to CASSGVDGYTGELFF.

This clonotype was picked up a small number of times. This chain joins TRBV27 and TRBJ2-3, with 9 bases aligning to TRBD2. This CDR3 is 15 amino acids long. V lost 6 bases, J lost 3 bases, and 7 bases stayed unmatched. Germline V gene sequence: CDR1 MNHEY, CDR2 SMNVEV (reference sequence). The CDR3 protein is CASRKAGGMTDTQYF. In DNA form, the CDR3 reads TGTGCCAGCAGGAAGGCGGGAGGGATGACAGATACGCAGTATTTT.

This clonotype was detected only a few times. The genes are TRBV5-6 and TRBJ2-4; D perhaps matches TRBD2 (5 bases). This CDR3 is built from 15 residues. CDR1 is SGHDT, CDR2 YYEEEE, per germline. V lost 1 base to trimming and J lost 8 bases, with 16 bases between them. The DNA for the CDR3 is TGTGCCAGCAGCTTGTTTACTAGATGGGCAGACATTCAGTACTTC. Translated: CASSLFTRWADIQYF.

The chain uses TRBV4-3 and TRBJ2-4, with TRBD1 matching 10 bases. CDR1 is LGHNA and CDR2 is YSLEER in the germline V gene. The ends lost 3 bases at V and 8 bases at J; junction bases unmatched: 4. The CDR3 consists of 14 residues. The CDR3 nucleotides read TGCGCCAGCAGCCAGGGGACAGGGGCAGACATTCAGTACTTC. Its protein is CASSQGTGADIQYF.

This clonotype appeared a few times. This sequence joins TRBV5-1 and TRBJ2-3; the D call may be TRBD1 or TRBD2 (5 bases each). Germline values: CDR1 SGHRS, CDR2 YFSETQ. The CDR3 totals 13 residues. V shed 4 bases and J shed 7 bases, with 13 bases lying between them. In DNA form, the CDR3 reads TGCGCCAGCAGCCCCCCTCGGGGCTATACGCAGTATTTT. Its translation: CASSPPRGYTQYF.

The chain couples TRBV7-2 to TRBJ2-1; 9 positions match TRBD2. Germline V gene data show CDR1 as SGHTA and CDR2 as FQGNSA. After removal of 4 bases from V and 4 bases from J, the junction contained 8 bases not matched to a gene. The CDR3 is 16 residues long. CDR3 DNA sequence: TGTGCCAGCAGCTCGATCGGGGCGGGAGGGTACAATGAGCAGTTCTTC. Its protein product is CASSSIGAGGYNEQFF.

The chain is built from TRBV9 and TRBJ2-7; 9 nucleotides line up with TRBD2. The length of the CDR3 is 15 residues. Per the germline V gene, CDR1 is SGDLS and CDR2 is YYNGEE. V gave up 3 bases and J gave up 7 bases; unmatched junction bases: 11. CDR3 amino acids: CASSASGSGGREQYF. In DNA form, the CDR3 reads TGTGCCAGCAGCGCCTCGGGTAGCGGGGGTAGGGAGCAGTACTTC.

There are a few counts of this clonotype. The DNA for the CDR3 is TGTGCCACCAGCAGAGATTTCCTCCAAGAGACCCAGTACTTC. Its translation: CATSRDFLQETQYF. V usage is TRBV15 and J usage is TRBJ2-5, with D unclear. V gave up 0 bases and J gave up 1 base, with 6 bases separating them. From germline, CDR1 is LNHNV and CDR2 YYDKDF (reference sequence). The CDR3 contains 14 residues.

The rearrangement links TRBV10-3 to TRBJ2-2, with 14 bases fitting TRBD2. The CDR3 totals 15 residues. Trimming at V came to 6 bases and at J to 8 bases, leaving 5 bases not matched to a gene. CDR1 is ENHRY, CDR2 SYGVKD, per germline. The CDR3 DNA follows: TGTGCCATCAGGGGACTAGCGGGGGACCAGGGGGAGCTGTTTTTT. Amino acid sequence: CAIRGLAGDQGELFF.

The sample holds a few counts of this clonotype. The rearrangement joins TRBV7-2 to TRBJ2-1, with D perhaps TRBD1 or TRBD2 (6 bases each). Germline V gene lookup returns CDR1 SGHTA and CDR2 FQGNSA. This CDR3 comprises 17 residues. Trimming shortened V by 6 bases and J by 4 bases, and 22 bases separated the two germline ends. This chain's CDR3 is CASSHTLGASEYNEQFF. The DNA of the CDR3 is TGTGCCAGCAGTCACACCTTGGGGGCTAGCGAATACAATGAGCAGTTCTTC.

This clonotype has a handful of counts. V and J are TRBV23-1 and TRBJ1-2; D uncertain. TRBV23-1 is given ORF status, its function remaining uncertain. This CDR3 has 15 amino acids. Trimming removed 0 bases at V and 6 bases at J, with 14 bases between. CDR3 sequence: CASSQSVLRGDGYTF. The CDR3 DNA sequence: TGCGCCAGCAGTCAATCAGTACTCCGGGGAGATGGCTACACCTTC.

This clonotype was seen only a few times. This chain links TRBV11-3 with TRBJ2-3, with 7 bases that match TRBD1. CDR1 SGHNT and CDR2 YENEEA come from the germline V gene. The CDR3 sequence is 13 residues long. V was pared by 4 bases and J by 11 bases, with 9 bases of the junction left unmatched. As DNA, the CDR3 is TGTGCCAGCAGCTCGCAACCGGGACAGAAGCAGTATTTT. Protein sequence: CASSSQPGQKQYF.

This clonotype has a handful of counts. The V gene is TRBV6-2 or TRBV6-3, the J gene TRBJ2-3, with 7 nucleotides matching TRBD2. There are 15 residues in the CDR3. Looked up from germline, CDR1 is MNHEY and CDR2 is SVGEGT. V dropped 7 bases and J dropped 0; count of bases not matched to a gene: 7. DNA of the CDR3: TGTGCCAGCAACCCGGGACTACCTAGCACAGATACGCAGTATTTT. This gives the protein CASNPGLPSTDTQYF.

CDR3 residues: CASSFRLEYNEQFF. For the CDR3, the DNA is TGTGCCAGCAGCTTTAGGTTAGAGTACAATGAGCAGTTCTTC. The genes are TRBV5-5 and TRBJ2-5, with D unclear. The better agreement between TRBJ2-1 and the DNA end casts doubt on the J call. Germline V gene data show CDR1 as SGHKS and CDR2 as YYEKEE (reference sequence). The CDR3 is made up of 14 amino acids.

The rearrangement links TRBV10-3 to TRBJ2-1; the D gene is possibly TRBD2 (6 bases). This CDR3 region has 18 residues. The V and J ends lost 0 bases and 1 base respectively, with 16 bases between them. The V gene's germline CDR1 is ENHRY and CDR2 SYGVKD. Here the CDR3 reads CAISESGGDLRSYNEQFF. DNA of the CDR3: TGTGCCATCAGTGAGTCCGGGGGAGACTTGAGATCCTACAATGAGCAGTTCTTC.

This clonotype has only a few counts. This rearrangement joins TRBV5-6 to TRBJ1-1, with D possibly matching TRBD1 (6 bases). Germline loops: CDR1 SGHDT, CDR2 YYEEEE. V lost 6 bases and J lost 11, with 14 bases in between. The CDR3 extends over 11 amino acids. DNA for the CDR3: TGTGCCAGCACCCGCGGACAGCTGGCTTTCTTT. Translation gives CASTRGQLAFF.

J is TRBJ2-4 and V is TRBV6-1, with D tentatively TRBD2 (5 bases). V was trimmed by 5 bases and J by 5 bases, leaving 10 bases between them. Germline-derived CDR1 and CDR2 are MNHNS and SASEGT. CDR3 length: 13 amino acids. In DNA form, the CDR3 reads TGTGCCAGCAGTCCGGGATGGGAAAACATTCAGTACTTC. It encodes CASSPGWENIQYF.

The V and J genes are TRBV5-1 and TRBJ2-5; D possibly corresponds to TRBD1 (6 bases). The J call may be in error: the DNA end matches TRBJ2-7 better. The CDR3 totals 15 residues. Germline V CDR1 and CDR2: SGHRS, YFSETQ. Here the CDR3 reads CASSWGTRPSYEQYF. For the CDR3, the DNA is TGCGCCAGCAGCTGGGGGACACGACCCTCCTACGAGCAGTACTTC.

This rearrangement joins TRBV6-1 to TRBJ1-3, with 8 bases that match TRBD1. The V and J ends lost 3 bases and 4 bases, in that order; junction bases with no gene match: 5. The CDR3 covers 15 residues. Germline CDR1 is MNHNS and CDR2 is SASEGT. CDR3 sequence reads: CASSDGQGAGNTIYF. CDR3 DNA sequence: TGTGCCAGCAGTGACGGACAGGGTGCCGGAAACACCATATATTTT.